The rows below give T cell receptor beta chains drawn from one sample of a study of blood T cells in healthy people across ages. TCRdb re-analysed the 5' RACE reads in MiXCR, keeping a single row per CDR3 protein. The sample carries about 670,000 distinct CDR3 sequences, around 50% recorded once. Material: blood. Every receptor here comes from a woman older than 75 in good health. The CDR3 runs from the conserved cysteine through the conserved F or W. Each record gives: CDR3 protein, CDR3 DNA, J gene, D gene, V gene, clone size. D genes are given only for firm matches. Clone size is given for some rows only: seen once, a few or many times, or a class if the clone is expanded.

CASSRRTFTGANVLTF TGTGCCAGCAGTAGGCGGACGTTCACTGGGGCCAACGTCCTGACTTTC TRBJ2-6 - TRBV12-3/TRBV12-4 -
CASSQEAGYSYGYTF TGCGCCAGCAGCCAAGAGGCGGGCTATAGCTATGGCTACACCTTC TRBJ1-2 - TRBV4-3 -
CASSEARELLQEPQYF TGTGCCAGCAGTGAAGCGAGGGAGTTGCTCCAAGAGCCCCAGTACTTC TRBJ2-5 - TRBV2 many
CASSTTGTGRNYGYTF TGTGCCAGCAGCACCACCGGGACAGGGCGTAACTATGGCTACACCTTC TRBJ1-2 TRBD1 TRBV7-2 -
CASSYPLRGGAHDEQYF TGTGCCAGCAGTTACCCCTTAAGGGGGGGCGCCCATGACGAGCAGTACTTC TRBJ2-7 - TRBV6-2/TRBV6-3 -
CASSYSNSPGEQFF TGTGCCAGCAGTTACAGCAATTCCCCGGGTGAGCAGTTCTTC TRBJ2-1 - TRBV6-2/TRBV6-3 many
CASRDLGRGTEAFF TGTGCCAGCAGGGACCTTGGTAGGGGGACTGAAGCTTTCTTT TRBJ1-1 - TRBV6-1 -
CASSLTSGDTDTQYF TGCGCCAGCAGCTTGACTAGCGGGGACACAGATACGCAGTATTTT TRBJ2-3 TRBD2 TRBV12-3/TRBV12-4 many
CASSPERVHYEQYF TGTGCCAGCAGCCCAGAGCGTGTACACTACGAGCAGTACTTC TRBJ2-7 - TRBV11-2 few
CASSLSSGLGANVLTF TGCGCCAGCAGCTTGAGTTCGGGGCTTGGGGCCAACGTCCTGACTTTC TRBJ2-6 - TRBV5-1 few
CASNAPGQISYNEQFF TGTGCCAGCAATGCTCCGGGACAGATATCCTACAATGAGCAGTTCTTC TRBJ2-1 TRBD1 TRBV6-2/TRBV6-3 -
CAIRVTGTQGDYGYTF TGTGCCATCAGGGTTACCGGGACGCAGGGTGACTATGGCTACACCTTC TRBJ1-2 - TRBV10-3 -
CASSATEAKNIQYF TGTGCCAGCAGTGCGACTGAAGCCAAAAACATTCAGTACTTC TRBJ2-4 - TRBV2 -
CASSKETGGLTHNEQYF TGTGCCAGCAGTAAGGAGACAGGAGGTCTTACCCACAATGAGCAGTACTTC TRBJ2-5 - TRBV27 -
CASNRGYSSGANVLTF TGTGCCAGCAATCGGGGCTATTCGTCTGGGGCCAACGTCCTGACTTTC TRBJ2-6 - TRBV6-5 -